These 16 T cell receptor beta chains share one sample of origin, sequenced in a study of technical replicates of blood from several donors (TCRdb year 2017). Library creation used the immunoSEQ multiplex PCR assay. Here the immuneACCESS table is served through TCRdb, limited to in-frame sequences with V and J called. Missing clones are a known gap in these copies; in checked studies unresolved V genes cover under half, and the rest lacks a known reason. The sample includes approximately 73,000 clones, with approximately 96% observed a single time. Of the sample, roughly 0.35% is held by the ten largest clones. The sample was T cells isolated from PBMCs. These receptors all stem from a human donor in good health.

The rearrangement joins TRBV29-1 to TRBJ2-7; 7 positions match TRBD1. V dropped 1 base and J dropped 5; count of bases not matched to a gene: 5. Germline loops: CDR1 SQVTM, CDR2 ANQGSEA. The CDR3 is made up of 13 amino acids. The CDR3 DNA follows: TGCAGCGTTGAAGGGAGCGACAGGGACGAGCAGTACTTC. Its translation: CSVEGSDRDEQYF.

The chain links TRBV28 to TRBJ1-5; 8 positions agree with TRBD1. The CDR3 runs to 18 residues. J gave up 0 bases and V 8 bases, and 15 bases lay outside the gene matches. Germline V gene data show CDR1 as MDHEN and CDR2 as SYDVKM. In DNA, the CDR3 is TGTGCCAGCTTTGACGACTCGGGGACAGGCGATAGCAATCAGCCCCAGCATTTT. Protein product: CASFDDSGTGDSNQPQHF.

The rearrangement uses TRBV10-3 and TRBJ2-3, with 10 bases aligning to TRBD2. The CDR3 has 17 residues. Germline CDR1 is ENHRY and CDR2 is SYGVKD. The V gene end was trimmed by 3 bases and the J gene end by 6 bases; junction bases not matched to a gene: 12. DNA for the CDR3: TGTGCCATCAGTGAATCCCAGGCTAGCGGGAGATCGGATACGCAGTATTTT. Translated, it gives CAISESQASGRSDTQYF.

The V and J genes are TRBV10-3 and TRBJ2-1; D is perhaps TRBD1 (6 bases). V gave up 11 bases and J gave up 7 bases, with 18 bases separating them. The CDR3 is made up of 13 amino acids. Germline V lookup: CDR1 ENHRY, CDR2 SYGVKD. CDR3 residues: CAVTPGASNEQFF. In nucleotides, the CDR3 is TGTGCCGTAACTCCAGGGGCCTCGAATGAGCAGTTCTTC.

The chain uses TRBV11-3 and TRBJ2-7, with D perhaps matching TRBD2 (5 bases). The germline V and J ends were trimmed by 1 base and 3 bases, with 7 bases remaining between them. The CDR3 has 13 residues. The germline V gene has CDR1 SGHNT and CDR2 YENEEA. CDR3 in DNA: TGTGCCAGCAGCTTAGTAGAGGGCTACGAGCAGTACTTC. It is translated as CASSLVEGYEQYF.

The V call is TRBV9, the J call TRBJ2-7, with D unresolved. Trimming shortened V by 3 bases and J by 1 base, and 8 bases separated the two germline ends. This CDR3 comprises 13 residues. Germline-derived CDR1 and CDR2 are SGDLS and YYNGEE. CDR3 DNA: TGTGCCAGCAGCGCCCCCCGTTCCTACGAGCAGTACTTC. It codes for CASSAPRSYEQYF.

J is TRBJ1-4 and V is TRBV5-5; D is ambiguous. Germline V lookup: CDR1 SGHKS, CDR2 YYEKEE (reference sequence). V shed 2 bases and J shed 3 bases, with 14 bases lying between them. The length of the CDR3 is 16 residues. Here the CDR3 reads CASSFGPRDSNEKLFF. CDR3 sequence (DNA): TGTGCCAGCAGCTTTGGGCCCCGGGATTCTAATGAAAAACTGTTTTTT.

This chain uses TRBV4-1 with TRBJ2-7; D is perhaps TRBD2 (5 bases). Per germline, CDR1 MGHRA and CDR2 YSYEKL. The CDR3 has 15 residues. V was trimmed by 2 bases and J by 0 bases, leaving 11 bases between them. The CDR3: CASSQLGGSSYEQYF. CDR3 bases: TGCGCCAGCAGCCAACTAGGAGGAAGCTCCTACGAGCAGTACTTC.

The V gene is TRBV7-2, the J gene TRBJ2-7, with TRBD2 matching over 10 bases. The J segment lost 3 bases and the V segment lost 2 bases, leaving 4 bases of the junction unmatched. The CDR3 has 15 amino acids. Germline V gene sequence: CDR1 SGHTA, CDR2 FQGNSA. The CDR3: CASSLTPSGSYEQYF. For the CDR3, the DNA is TGTGCCAGCAGCTTAACCCCTAGCGGGAGCTACGAGCAGTACTTC.

The chain links TRBV7-3 to TRBJ1-2; 11 bases map to TRBD1. The germline gives CDR1 SGHTA, CDR2 FQGTGA. V shed 6 bases, J shed 7 bases, and the junction held 4 bases outside the gene matches. The CDR3 totals 13 residues. The CDR3 sequence: CASSGQGASGYTF. CDR3 DNA: TGTGCCAGCAGTGGACAGGGGGCATCTGGCTACACCTTC.

The V gene is TRBV2, the J gene TRBJ2-7, with TRBD2 matching 7 bases. The CDR3 runs 13 residues. The germline V gene encodes CDR1 SNHLY and CDR2 FYNNEI. V was pared by 4 bases and J by 6 bases, with 6 bases of the junction left unmatched. The CDR3, as DNA: TGTGCCAGCAGTGCTCTGCGGGAGCGCGAGCAGTACTTC. The encoded protein is CASSALREREQYF.

The chain has TRBV28 and TRBJ2-3; D perhaps matches TRBD2 (6 bases). Germline CDR1 MDHEN, CDR2 SYDVKM. Trimming removed 6 bases from V and 4 bases from J, with 14 bases in between. This CDR3 is built from 14 residues. The CDR3 region has the DNA TGTGCCAGCAGCCTTACTAGCAGGGCAGATACGCAGTATTTT. The encoded protein is CASSLTSRADTQYF.

The rearrangement links TRBV27 to TRBJ2-3; no firm D call. The germline V gene has CDR1 MNHEY and CDR2 SMNVEV (reference sequence). The CDR3 is 11 amino acids. The ends were cut back, 4 bases at V and 6 bases at J, with 5 bases in the middle. This CDR3 reads CASSSLDTQYF. In nucleotides, the CDR3 is TGTGCCAGCAGTTCCCTTGATACGCAGTATTTT.

This chain links TRBV7-9 with TRBJ2-4, with D possibly TRBD2 on 5 matching bases. The CDR3 has 17 amino acids. The V end lost 2 bases, the J end lost 0 bases, and 14 bases lay between the germline ends. Germline V gene data show CDR1 as SEHNR and CDR2 as FQNEAQ (reference sequence). CDR3 residues: CASSLTPRGPAKNIQYF. DNA of the CDR3: TGTGCCAGCAGCTTAACGCCCCGGGGTCCAGCCAAAAACATTCAGTACTTC.

The rearrangement uses TRBV5-1 and TRBJ2-7, with D perhaps TRBD2 (6 bases). The CDR3 is made up of 16 amino acids. Germline CDR1 and CDR2: SGHRS and YFSETQ. Trimming stripped 1 base from V and 7 bases from J, with 21 bases between. This CDR3 reads CASSLFDKGLAREQYF. The CDR3 DNA reads as TGCGCCAGCAGCTTGTTTGATAAGGGGCTAGCGAGGGAGCAGTACTTC.

The genes are TRBV29-1 and TRBJ1-1, with a weak D call TRBD1 (6 bases). Deletions cut 4 bases from V and 0 bases from J, with 12 bases between. CDR1 is SQVTM and CDR2 is ANQGSEA in the germline V gene. The CDR3 is 14 residues long. The CDR3 spells CSVGQAGMNTEAFF. CDR3 DNA sequence: TGCAGCGTTGGACAGGCTGGAATGAACACTGAAGCTTTCTTT. Full variable domain (missing parts from reference TRBV29-1 and TRBJ1-1): SAVISQKPSRDICQRGTSLTIQCQVDSQVTMMFWYRQQPGQSLTLIATANQGSEATYESGFVIDKFPISRPNLTFSTLTVSNMSPEDSSIYLCSVGQAGMNTEAFFGQGTRLTVV.